Sequencing of this T cell receptor (beta chain) was carried out in a study of patients and donors after allogeneic stem cell transplantation. This CDR3 region has 10 residues. Germline CDR1 is SQVTM and CDR2 is ANQGSEA. In the case of this clonotype: Germline and junction disagree at one end, which may indicate a read error.

TCRdb used MiXCR to reprocess the RT-PCR reads, holding one entry per CDR3 protein. The top ten clones hold around 6% of a sample with about a million distinct CDR3 sequences, more than 15% of them seen once. The source is a human donor who was either an allogeneic HSCT recipient or a stem cell or donor lymphocyte infusion donor (not recorded which). It is not recorded whose cells these are; they may come from a transplant donor. The sequencing input was blood, either unsorted or a sorted T cell fraction (not recorded which). This chain uses TRBV29-1 with TRBJ2-1; the match to TRBD2 covers 8 bases. The CDR3 region has the DNA TGCAGCGTTGTGTCGGGAGGGCGGGTCTTC. Residues: CSVVSGGRVF.